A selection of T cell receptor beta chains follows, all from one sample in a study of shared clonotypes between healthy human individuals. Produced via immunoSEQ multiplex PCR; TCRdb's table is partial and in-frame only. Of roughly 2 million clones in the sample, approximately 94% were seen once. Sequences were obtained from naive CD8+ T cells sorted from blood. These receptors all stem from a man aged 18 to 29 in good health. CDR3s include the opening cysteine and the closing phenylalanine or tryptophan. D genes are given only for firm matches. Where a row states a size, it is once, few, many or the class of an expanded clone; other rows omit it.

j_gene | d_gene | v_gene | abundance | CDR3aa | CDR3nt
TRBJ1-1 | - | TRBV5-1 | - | CASSLGEGKYTEAFF | TGCGCCAGCAGCTTGGGTGAGGGGAAGTACACTGAAGCTTTCTTT
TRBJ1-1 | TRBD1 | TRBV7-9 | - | CASSSGQGEAFF | TGTGCCAGCAGCTCCGGACAGGGAGAAGCTTTCTTT
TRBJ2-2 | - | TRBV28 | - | CASSPGPNTGELFF | TGTGCCAGCAGTCCGGGACCGAACACCGGGGAGCTGTTTTTT
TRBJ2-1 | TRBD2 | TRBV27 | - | CASRQLAGENEQFF | TGTGCCAGCCGCCAACTAGCGGGAGAGAATGAGCAGTTCTTC
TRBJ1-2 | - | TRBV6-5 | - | CASSYSNPRVGDGYTF | TGTGCCAGCAGTTACTCCAATCCCCGGGTTGGGGATGGCTACACCTTC
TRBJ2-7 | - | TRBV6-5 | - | CASGTDYEQYF | TGTGCCAGCGGAACGGACTACGAGCAGTACTTC
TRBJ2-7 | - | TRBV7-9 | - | CASSLAGGDDEQYF | TGTGCCAGCAGCTTAGCAGGCGGAGATGACGAGCAGTACTTC
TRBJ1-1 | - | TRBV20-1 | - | CSPGRGTEAFF | TGCAGTCCCGGCAGGGGCACTGAAGCTTTCTTT
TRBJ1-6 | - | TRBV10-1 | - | CASSESIHSPLHF | TGCGCCAGCAGTGAGTCCATACATTCACCCCTCCACTTT
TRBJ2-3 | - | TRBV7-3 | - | CASSPMGLGSTDTQYF | TGTGCCAGCAGCCCCATGGGGTTGGGGAGCACAGATACGCAGTATTTT
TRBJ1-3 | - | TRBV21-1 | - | CASSARRGEFSGNTIYF | TGTGCCAGCAGCGCGAGAAGGGGGGAATTCTCTGGAAACACCATATATTTT
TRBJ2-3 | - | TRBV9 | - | CASSVTAFSTDTQYF | TGTGCCAGCAGCGTAACTGCATTTAGCACAGATACGCAGTATTTT
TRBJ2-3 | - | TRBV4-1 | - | CASSQESLASDTQYF | TGCGCCAGCAGCCAAGAATCCCTAGCCTCAGATACGCAGTATTTT
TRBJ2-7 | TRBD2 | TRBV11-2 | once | CASSLDILAGSYEQYF | TGTGCCAGCAGCTTAGATATTCTAGCGGGGTCCTACGAGCAGTACTTC
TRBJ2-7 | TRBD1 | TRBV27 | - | CASSIGTGGIEQYF | TGTGCCAGCAGTATCGGGACAGGGGGCATCGAGCAGTACTTC
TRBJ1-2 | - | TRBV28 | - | CASSLFGQGGGYTF | TGTGCCAGCAGTTTATTCGGGCAGGGAGGAGGCTACACCTTC
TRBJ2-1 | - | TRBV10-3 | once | CAISESVTGATYNEQFF | TGTGCCATCAGTGAGTCGGTTACGGGAGCCACCTACAATGAGCAGTTCTTC
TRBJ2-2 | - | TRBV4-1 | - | CASSQSPGLGVELFF | TGCGCCAGCAGCCAGAGCCCGGGACTGGGGGTGGAGCTGTTTTTT
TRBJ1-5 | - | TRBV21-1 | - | CASTGSMDRDNQPQHF | TGTGCCAGCACCGGTTCGATGGACAGGGACAATCAGCCCCAGCATTTT
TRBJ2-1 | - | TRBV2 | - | CASSGFTNEQFF | TGTGCCAGCAGTGGGTTCACCAATGAGCAGTTCTTC
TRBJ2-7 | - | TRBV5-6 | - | CASSPGVPYEQYF | TGTGCCAGCAGCCCCGGGGTCCCCTACGAGCAGTACTTC
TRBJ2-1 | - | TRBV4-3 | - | CASSQDWVTDNEQFF | TGCGCCAGCAGCCAAGATTGGGTGACGGACAATGAGCAGTTCTTC
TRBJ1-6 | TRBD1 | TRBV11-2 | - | CASSEGQTYNSPLHF | TGTGCCAGCAGCGAGGGACAGACCTATAATTCACCCCTCCACTTT
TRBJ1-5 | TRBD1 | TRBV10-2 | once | CASNSGTGLNQPQHF | TGCGCCAGCAATTCCGGGACAGGCCTCAATCAGCCCCAGCATTTT
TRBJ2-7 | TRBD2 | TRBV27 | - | CASSPQTSGGEQYF | TGTGCCAGCAGTCCACAGACTAGCGGGGGAGAGCAGTACTTC
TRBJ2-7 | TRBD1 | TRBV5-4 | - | CASSSLTGEEQYF | TGTGCCAGCAGCTCATTGACAGGGGAGGAGCAGTACTTC
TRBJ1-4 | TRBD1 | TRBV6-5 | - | CASSLDRGVELFF | TGTGCCAGCAGTTTAGACAGGGGGGTTGAACTGTTTTTT
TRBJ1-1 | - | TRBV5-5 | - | CASSFAVNEAFF | TGTGCCAGCAGCTTTGCTGTAAATGAAGCTTTCTTT
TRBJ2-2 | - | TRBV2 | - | CASTGYTGELFF | TGTGCCAGTACAGGGTACACCGGGGAGCTGTTTTTT
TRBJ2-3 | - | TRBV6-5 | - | CASQAGTTDTQYF | TGTGCCAGCCAGGCAGGGACCACAGATACGCAGTATTTT
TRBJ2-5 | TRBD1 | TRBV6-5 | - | CASSTDRVRETQYF | TGTGCCAGCAGTACGGACAGGGTTCGCGAGACCCAGTACTTC
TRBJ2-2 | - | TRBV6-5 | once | CASSYSPTGELFF | TGTGCCAGCAGTTACTCACCCACCGGGGAGCTGTTTTTT
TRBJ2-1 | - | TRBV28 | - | CASSLEGGAYNEQFF | TGTGCCAGCAGTTTAGAGGGGGGGGCGTACAATGAGCAGTTCTTC
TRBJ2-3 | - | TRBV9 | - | CASSAYFAATRTDTQYF | TGTGCCAGCAGCGCCTACTTTGCGGCCACCCGCACAGATACGCAGTATTTT
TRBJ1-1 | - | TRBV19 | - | CASSILGAEAFF | TGTGCCAGTAGTATCCTCGGCGCTGAAGCTTTCTTT
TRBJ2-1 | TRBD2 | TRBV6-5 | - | CASSLLADSYNEQFF | TGTGCCAGCAGTTTACTAGCGGACTCCTACAATGAGCAGTTCTTC
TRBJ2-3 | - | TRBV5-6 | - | CASTTGSAWSPDTQYF | TGTGCCAGCACCACTGGATCAGCGTGGAGCCCGGATACGCAGTATTTT
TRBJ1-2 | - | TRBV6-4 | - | CASSDWGWRGIGYGYTF | TGTGCCAGCAGTGACTGGGGCTGGCGGGGAATCGGCTATGGCTACACCTTC
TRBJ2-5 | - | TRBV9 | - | CASSVGGSSQETQYF | TGTGCCAGCAGCGTAGGGGGGAGCTCCCAAGAGACCCAGTACTTC
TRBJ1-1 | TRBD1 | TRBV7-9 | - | CASSPWDSNTEAFF | TGTGCCAGCAGCCCCTGGGACAGCAACACTGAAGCTTTCTTT
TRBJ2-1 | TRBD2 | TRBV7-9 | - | CATPASGPYNEQFF | TGTGCCACCCCGGCTAGCGGGCCTTACAATGAGCAGTTCTTC
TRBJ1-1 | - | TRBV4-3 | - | CASSQGENTEAFF | TGCGCCAGCAGCCAGGGGGAGAACACTGAAGCTTTCTTT
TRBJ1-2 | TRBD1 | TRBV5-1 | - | CASSSSWGDRASDGYTF | TGCGCCAGCAGCTCATCTTGGGGTGACAGGGCGTCGGATGGCTACACCTTC
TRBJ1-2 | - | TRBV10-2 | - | CASSESSVHRVFYGYTF | TGCGCCAGCAGTGAGTCGTCGGTACATCGAGTTTTCTATGGCTACACCTTC
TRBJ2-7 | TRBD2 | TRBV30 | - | CALQTSGSSYEQYF | TGTGCCTTACAGACTAGCGGGAGCTCCTACGAGCAGTACTTC
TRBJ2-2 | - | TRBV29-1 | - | CSGTGLNTGELFF | TGCAGCGGGACGGGCTTGAACACCGGGGAGCTGTTTTTT
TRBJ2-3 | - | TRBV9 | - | CASSEFSVADTQYF | TGTGCCAGCAGCGAGTTTAGCGTAGCAGATACGCAGTATTTT